This TCR beta chain emerged from a study of T-cell reconstitution after alpha-beta-depleted transplantation in children. Germline CDR1 SGHTA, CDR2 FQGNSA. This CDR3 has 17 residues. Between the trimmed V and J ends, which lost 5 bases and 1 base, there was a span of 18 bases. At least ten counts were recorded for this clonotype. It was with unique molecular identifiers that the TCRbeta library was prepared. TCRdb re-called the PCR reads through MiXCR, storing one row per CDR3 protein. The sample holds hundreds of thousands of distinct CDR3 sequences, around 16% seen once. Material: PBMCs from the stem cell graft donor, obtained from the stem cell graft. The chain links TRBV7-2 to TRBJ2-4; D tentatively fits TRBD1 or TRBD2 (5 bases each). The receptor was derived from a human donor who donated a stem cell graft to a child with acute myeloid leukemia. DNA for the CDR3: TGTGCCAGCAGCGTTAATTCAGGGACCAGGGCCAAAAACATTCAGTACTTC. Translating it yields CASSVNSGTRAKNIQYF.